The 8 T cell receptor beta chains reported below all come from one sample, sequenced in a study of T-cell reconstitution after alpha-beta-depleted transplantation in children. Preparing the TCRbeta library involved the use of unique molecular identifiers. TCRdb ran MiXCR on the PCR reads and lists one entry per CDR3 protein. The sample records 240,000 or so distinct CDR3 sequences, around 11% being singletons. Here the sequenced sample was PBMCs from the stem cell graft donor, taken from the stem cell graft. Receptors originate from a human donor who donated a stem cell graft to a child with acute lymphoblastic leukemia.

There are many counts of this clonotype. Written as DNA, the CDR3 is TGTGCCAGCAGTTTAACCCTTCCAGCGAGTCTGTTTTTT. The encoded protein is CASSLTLPASLFF. The V call is TRBV28, the J call TRBJ1-4, with unresolved D. CDR3 length equals 13 residues. Germline V gene sequence: CDR1 MDHEN, CDR2 SYDVKM. Trimming took 2 bases from V and 14 from J, leaving 15 bases between them.

This clonotype was recorded many times. The chain links TRBV20-1 to TRBJ1-1; D is uncertain. Germline V gene sequence: CDR1 DFQATT, CDR2 SNEGSKA (reference sequence). V was trimmed by 0 bases and J by 5 bases, leaving 7 bases between them. CDR3 size: 12 residues. DNA of the CDR3: TGCAGTGCTAGAGATTTGGGAACTGAAGCTTTCTTT. Encoded protein: CSARDLGTEAFF.

This clonotype was recorded many times. The chain links TRBV12-3 or TRBV12-4 to TRBJ2-1; TRBD1 agrees at 8 bases. V lost 4 bases and J lost 9; bases outside the gene matches: 11. The CDR3 consists of 15 residues. The CDR3 coding sequence is TGTGCCAGCAGTTCGGGACAGGCTTTCATGGTTGAGCAGTTCTTC. This encodes CASSSGQAFMVEQFF.

This clonotype was found many times. This sequence joins TRBV7-2 and TRBJ2-1; TRBD2 matches at 8 bases. With V trimmed by 4 bases and J by 9 bases, 11 bases remained unmatched. The CDR3 has 15 amino acids. In germline, CDR1 is SGHTA, CDR2 FQGNSA. CDR3 DNA: TGTGCCAGCAGCTATGACTATAGCGGGGTAGGTGAGCAGTTCTTC. Protein sequence: CASSYDYSGVGEQFF.

This clonotype has a count of ten or more. The chain combines TRBV7-2 with TRBJ2-6, with TRBD1 matching over 8 bases. The CDR3 covers 15 residues. The V and J ends lost 8 bases and 2 bases, in that order; junction bases with no gene match: 5. From germline, CDR1 is SGHTA and CDR2 FQGNSA. The CDR3 nucleotides are TGTGCCAGCGGAAGGACAGGGACTGGGGCCAACGTCCTGACTTTC. Its protein is CASGRTGTGANVLTF. The full variable domain, with the rest looked up from reference TRBV7-2 and TRBJ2-6, is GAGVSQSPSNKVTEKGKDVELRCDPISGHTALYWYRQSLGQGLEFLIYFQGNSAPDKSGLPSDRFSAERTGGSVSTLTIQRTQQEDSAVYLCASGRTGTGANVLTFGAGSRLTVL.

This clonotype was seen many times. This chain links TRBV10-3 with TRBJ2-3; maybe TRBD2 (5 bases). Trimming took 3 bases from V and 1 from J, leaving 17 bases between them. The V gene's germline CDR1 is ENHRY and CDR2 SYGVKD. The length of the CDR3 is 17 residues. CDR3 bases: TGTGCCATCAGTGATGAAAACGGCGTCGGGGGCACAGATACGCAGTATTTT. Translated, it gives CAISDENGVGGTDTQYF.

The table lists this clonotype with many counts. The gene calls are TRBV27 and TRBJ2-7; maybe TRBD2 (6 bases). The V end was cut by 3 bases, the J end by 7 bases, with 13 bases between. The CDR3 length is 13 residues. The V gene's germline CDR1 is MNHEY and CDR2 SMNVEV (reference sequence). For the CDR3, the DNA is TGTGCCAGCAGTTTTGGGGAGGAGTTTGAGCAGTACTTC. Translated: CASSFGEEFEQYF.

Regarding this clonotype: This may stem from a read error, because a much larger clone lies one nucleotide away. This chain connects TRBV28 to TRBJ2-1; 7 nucleotides line up with TRBD1. The CDR3 spans 13 residues. Germline V gene data show CDR1 as MDHEN and CDR2 as SYDVKM. The CDR3 reads CASSTLTGIEQLF. CDR3 nucleotides: TGTGCCAGCAGTACCCTGACAGGGATCGAGCAGCTCTTC.